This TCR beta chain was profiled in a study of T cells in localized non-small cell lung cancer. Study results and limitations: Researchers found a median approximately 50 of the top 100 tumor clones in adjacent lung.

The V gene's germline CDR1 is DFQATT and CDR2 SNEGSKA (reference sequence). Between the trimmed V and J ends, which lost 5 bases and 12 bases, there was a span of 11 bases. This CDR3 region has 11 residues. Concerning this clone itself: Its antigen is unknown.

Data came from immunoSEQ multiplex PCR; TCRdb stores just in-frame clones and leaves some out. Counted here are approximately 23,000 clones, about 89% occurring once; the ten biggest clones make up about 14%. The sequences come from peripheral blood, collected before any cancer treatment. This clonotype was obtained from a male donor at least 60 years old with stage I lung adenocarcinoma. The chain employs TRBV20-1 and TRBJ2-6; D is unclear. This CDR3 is CSAWTPSVLTF. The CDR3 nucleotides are TGCAGTGCTTGGACGCCCTCCGTCCTGACTTTC.